This is a list of T cell receptor beta chains from one sample in a study of blood T cell repertoires in COVID-19. TCRdb's copy holds only in-frame clones and misses some; the assay was immunoSEQ multiplex PCR. The sample consists of roughly 63,000 clones, roughly 71% of them appearing once. The specimen sequenced was peripheral blood. Every receptor here comes from a woman of 80 years or more with acute or convalescent COVID-19. The CDR3 runs from the conserved cysteine through the conserved F or W. A D gene is named only where the DNA matches it firmly. Clone size is stated in some rows and not others, as once, few, many or a class when expanded.

v_gene: TRBV15
d_gene: -
abundance: -
j_gene: TRBJ2-1
CDR3aa: CATSRARLSNEQFF
CDR3nt: TGTGCCACCAGCAGAGCGAGACTCAGCAATGAGCAGTTCTTC

v_gene: TRBV5-6
d_gene: -
abundance: few
j_gene: TRBJ1-3
CDR3aa: CASSATVSPGNTIYF
CDR3nt: TGTGCCAGCAGCGCGACAGTTTCTCCTGGAAACACCATATATTTT

v_gene: TRBV7-8
d_gene: -
abundance: few
j_gene: TRBJ1-4
CDR3aa: CASSPLVGKLFF
CDR3nt: TGTGCCAGCAGCCCCCTCGTCGGGAAACTGTTTTTT

v_gene: TRBV14
d_gene: -
abundance: -
j_gene: TRBJ2-7
CDR3aa: CASSLTGYEQYF
CDR3nt: TGTGCCAGCAGTCTTACAGGGTACGAGCAGTACTTC

v_gene: TRBV7-8
d_gene: -
abundance: few
j_gene: TRBJ2-5
CDR3aa: CASSLASSEETQYF
CDR3nt: TGTGCCAGCAGCTTAGCCTCTTCCGAAGAGACCCAGTACTTC

v_gene: TRBV7-9
d_gene: TRBD2
abundance: -
j_gene: TRBJ2-1
CDR3aa: CASSPRLAGGRGNEQFF
CDR3nt: TGTGCCAGCAGCCCCCGACTAGCGGGAGGGCGGGGCAATGAGCAGTTCTTC

v_gene: TRBV19
d_gene: TRBD2
abundance: -
j_gene: TRBJ2-7
CDR3aa: CASSISRGSYEQYF
CDR3nt: TGTGCCAGTAGTATCTCGCGGGGGTCCTACGAGCAGTACTTC

v_gene: TRBV9
d_gene: -
abundance: few
j_gene: TRBJ2-1
CDR3aa: CASSPLQEQFF
CDR3nt: TGTGCCAGCAGCCCCCTCCAGGAGCAGTTCTTC

v_gene: TRBV11-3
d_gene: -
abundance: -
j_gene: TRBJ2-1
CDR3aa: CASSLEGGNEQFF
CDR3nt: TGTGCCAGCAGCTTAGAGGGGGGAAATGAGCAGTTCTTC

v_gene: TRBV28
d_gene: -
abundance: -
j_gene: TRBJ1-2
CDR3aa: CASSLQGWYGYTF
CDR3nt: TGTGCCAGCAGTTTACAGGGCTGGTATGGCTACACCTTC

v_gene: TRBV4-2
d_gene: -
abundance: -
j_gene: TRBJ2-1
CDR3aa: CASNGLDNEQFF
CDR3nt: TGTGCCAGCAACGGACTCGACAATGAGCAGTTCTTC

v_gene: TRBV5-5
d_gene: TRBD1
abundance: once
j_gene: TRBJ2-1
CDR3aa: CASRGQRDRGLGEQFF
CDR3nt: TGTGCCAGCAGGGGCCAAAGGGACAGGGGGCTCGGTGAGCAGTTCTTC

v_gene: TRBV7-9
d_gene: TRBD2
abundance: few
j_gene: TRBJ2-7
CDR3aa: CASSFSSGSPVEQYF
CDR3nt: TGTGCCAGCAGCTTTTCTAGCGGGAGCCCCGTGGAGCAGTACTTC

v_gene: TRBV10-3
d_gene: -
abundance: -
j_gene: TRBJ1-1
CDR3aa: CAIRAQAGSLTEAFF
CDR3nt: TGTGCCATCAGGGCCCAGGCAGGGTCTCTCACTGAAGCTTTCTTT

v_gene: TRBV18
d_gene: TRBD1
abundance: -
j_gene: TRBJ2-7
CDR3aa: CASSPKRGQTYEQYF
CDR3nt: TGTGCCAGCTCACCTAAACGGGGACAGACCTACGAGCAGTACTTC

v_gene: TRBV30
d_gene: -
abundance: -
j_gene: TRBJ1-4
CDR3aa: CAWSWGGANEKLFF
CDR3nt: TGTGCCTGGAGTTGGGGGGGTGCTAATGAAAAACTGTTTTTT

v_gene: TRBV7-6
d_gene: TRBD2
abundance: -
j_gene: TRBJ2-2
CDR3aa: CASSPFSGSANTGELFF
CDR3nt: TGTGCCAGCAGCCCCTTTAGCGGGAGCGCGAACACCGGGGAGCTGTTTTTT

v_gene: TRBV7-2
d_gene: TRBD1
abundance: -
j_gene: TRBJ2-5
CDR3aa: CASSLIVRGPGETQYF
CDR3nt: TGTGCCAGCAGCTTAATCGTCAGGGGGCCAGGAGAGACCCAGTACTTC

v_gene: TRBV28
d_gene: TRBD2
abundance: -
j_gene: TRBJ2-5
CDR3aa: CASSRSGRAYF
CDR3nt: TGTGCCAGCAGTCGGAGCGGGAGGGCATACTTC

v_gene: TRBV7-2
d_gene: -
abundance: -
j_gene: TRBJ2-1
CDR3aa: CASTPHRAGDGYNEQFF
CDR3nt: TGTGCCAGCACCCCGCATCGGGCAGGGGACGGCTACAATGAGCAGTTCTTC

v_gene: TRBV19
d_gene: -
abundance: many
j_gene: TRBJ1-2
CDR3aa: CASSIVSWQGNYGYTF
CDR3nt: TGTGCCAGTAGTATAGTCTCTTGGCAGGGGAACTATGGCTACACCTTC

v_gene: TRBV10-3
d_gene: -
abundance: -
j_gene: TRBJ2-4
CDR3aa: CAISEYIAKNIQYF
CDR3nt: TGTGCCATCAGTGAATATATAGCCAAAAACATTCAGTACTTC

v_gene: TRBV5-6
d_gene: -
abundance: -
j_gene: TRBJ1-3
CDR3aa: CASSVRGLMSSGNTIYF
CDR3nt: TGTGCCAGCAGCGTCAGGGGACTAATGAGCTCTGGAAACACCATATATTTT

v_gene: TRBV10-3
d_gene: TRBD2
abundance: once
j_gene: TRBJ2-1
CDR3aa: CATAGLAGVDEQFF
CDR3nt: TGTGCCACCGCGGGACTAGCGGGAGTTGATGAGCAGTTCTTC

v_gene: TRBV2
d_gene: TRBD1
abundance: -
j_gene: TRBJ2-7
CDR3aa: CASSEALLDREANEQYF
CDR3nt: TGTGCCAGCAGTGAAGCGCTTCTGGACAGGGAGGCAAACGAGCAGTACTTC

v_gene: TRBV25-1
d_gene: TRBD2
abundance: -
j_gene: TRBJ2-2
CDR3aa: CASSPGLGGTGELFF
CDR3nt: TGTGCCAGCAGTCCGGGACTAGGAGGAACCGGGGAGCTGTTTTTT

v_gene: TRBV11-3
d_gene: -
abundance: -
j_gene: TRBJ2-5
CDR3aa: CASSLLFGSGFQETQYF
CDR3nt: TGTGCCAGCAGCTTGCTTTTTGGTAGCGGATTCCAAGAGACCCAGTACTTC

v_gene: TRBV7-9
d_gene: TRBD2
abundance: -
j_gene: TRBJ2-1
CDR3aa: CASSQGTSGREAYNEQFF
CDR3nt: TGTGCCAGCAGCCAAGGGACTAGCGGGAGGGAGGCCTACAATGAGCAGTTCTTC

v_gene: TRBV4-1
d_gene: TRBD1
abundance: -
j_gene: TRBJ2-3
CDR3aa: CASSQGTGGPDTQYF
CDR3nt: TGCGCCAGCAGCCAGGGTACAGGGGGCCCAGATACGCAGTATTTT

v_gene: TRBV30
d_gene: TRBD1
abundance: few
j_gene: TRBJ2-7
CDR3aa: CAWSKKPGQANAYEQYF
CDR3nt: TGTGCCTGGAGCAAGAAACCGGGACAGGCAAACGCCTACGAGCAGTACTTC

v_gene: TRBV7-2
d_gene: -
abundance: -
j_gene: TRBJ2-1
CDR3aa: CASSLGGRDEQFF
CDR3nt: TGTGCCAGCAGCTTAGGCGGCCGAGACGAGCAGTTCTTC

v_gene: TRBV2
d_gene: TRBD2
abundance: few
j_gene: TRBJ2-7
CDR3aa: CASSDGTSGVNEQYF
CDR3nt: TGTGCCAGCAGTGATGGGACTAGCGGAGTCAACGAGCAGTACTTC